Below, 23 T cell receptor beta chains from the same sample are listed, as sequenced in a study of identical twins. TCRdb re-derived calls from the 5' RACE reads in MiXCR, one entry per CDR3 protein. The sample holds about 530,000 distinct CDR3 sequences, under 25% seen once. A further study also used this sample, focusing on yellow fever vaccine responses in identical twins.

Sequencing was performed on CD4+ T cells sorted from blood. Receptors were obtained from a woman between 18 and 29 years old in good health.

This chain links TRBV6-1 with TRBJ2-7, with TRBD2 matching 7 bases. Trimming removed 5 bases from V and 7 bases from J; junction bases left unmatched: 5. This CDR3 contains 12 residues. Germline V gives CDR1 MNHNS, CDR2 SASEGT. The CDR3: CASSQRGREQYV. As DNA, the CDR3 is TGTGCCAGCAGTCAGCGGGGTCGGGAGCAGTACGTC.

The J gene is TRBJ2-6, the V gene TRBV7-9; TRBD1 aligns across 9 bases. The germline gives CDR1 SEHNR, CDR2 FQNEAQ (reference sequence). The CDR3 length is 16 residues. Unmatched junction bases numbered 4, after V lost 5 bases and J lost 2 bases. The CDR3 region is CASSARQGAGANVLTF. The CDR3 DNA is TGTGCCAGCAGCGCAAGACAGGGGGCTGGGGCCAACGTCCTGACTTTC.

This clonotype was observed a few times. The V and J genes are TRBV4-1 and TRBJ2-3; D gene ambiguous. This CDR3 region has 14 residues. Germline CDR1 and CDR2: MGHRA and YSYEKL. Between the trimmed V and J ends, which lost 6 bases and 4 bases, there was a span of 14 bases. The CDR3 region is CASSGGLSADTQYF. The CDR3, as DNA: TGCGCCAGCAGTGGCGGCCTTTCGGCAGATACGCAGTATTTT.

This clonotype has just a few counts. The V call is TRBV27, the J call TRBJ1-1, with 8 bases matching TRBD1. J gave up 4 bases and V 6 bases, and 10 bases lay outside the gene matches. CDR3 length: 15 residues. Germline CDR1 is MNHEY and CDR2 is SMNVEV (reference sequence). The CDR3 is CASRQVQGGGTEAFF. The DNA for the CDR3 is TGTGCCAGCAGGCAAGTACAGGGGGGGGGCACTGAAGCTTTCTTT.

This clonotype has a count of ten or more. The genes are TRBV18 and TRBJ1-2; perhaps TRBD1 as D (5 bases). The CDR3 is made up of 11 amino acids. Trimming took 8 bases from V and 6 from J, leaving 10 bases between them. Germline loops: CDR1 KGHSH, CDR2 LQKENI. CDR3 DNA sequence: TGTGCCAGCAGTCCGGGGGATGGCTACACCTTC. This encodes CASSPGDGYTF.

The chain links TRBV7-9 to TRBJ2-1; a possible D gene is TRBD1 (5 bases). This CDR3 spans 16 amino acids. V was clipped by 1 base and J by 9 bases, with 19 bases between them. The germline V gene has CDR1 SEHNR and CDR2 FQNEAQ (reference sequence). CDR3 nucleotide sequence: TGTGCCAGCAGCTTAGGTCCGATACAGGTTCCTGGTGAGCAGTTCTTC. Translation: CASSLGPIQVPGEQFF.

CDR3 region: CASRAGSYEQYF. CDR3 sequence (DNA): TGCGCCAGCAGGGCAGGTTCTTACGAGCAGTACTTC. The chain carries TRBV5-1 and TRBJ2-7; no firm D call. Looked up from germline, CDR1 is SGHRS and CDR2 is YFSETQ. V was clipped by 5 bases and J by 4 bases, with 10 bases between them. The CDR3 is 12 residues long. The full variable domain, completed using reference TRBV5-1 and TRBJ2-7, is KAGVTQTPRYLIKTRGQQVTLSCSPISGHRSVSWYQQTPGQGLQFLFEYFSETQRNKGNFPGRFSGRQFSNSRSEMNVSTLELGDSALYLCASRAGSYEQYFGPGTRLTVT.

This clonotype was picked up a small number of times. The J gene is TRBJ1-5, the V gene TRBV6-1; 7 bases are shared with TRBD1. V gave up 7 bases and J gave up 2 bases; unmatched junction bases: 5. The germline CDR1 and CDR2 sequences are MNHNS and SASEGT. The CDR3 covers 14 residues. The CDR3: CASNGQVGNQPQHF. DNA of the CDR3: TGTGCCAGCAATGGACAGGTTGGCAATCAGCCCCAGCATTTT.

The genes are TRBV4-2 and TRBJ2-5; perhaps TRBD1 as D (5 bases). CDR3 length: 16 amino acids. CDR1 LGHNA and CDR2 YNFKEQ come from the germline V gene. V was pared by 0 bases and J by 5 bases, with 16 bases between. The DNA for the CDR3 is TGTGCCAGCAGCCAAGATGAGCGTGGGTCAGGGGAGACCCAGTACTTC. The encoded protein is CASSQDERGSGETQYF.

The rearrangement links TRBV7-6 to TRBJ1-6; D ambiguous. The V and J ends lost 2 bases and 9 bases respectively, with 14 bases between them. The CDR3 totals 15 residues. Germline V gene lookup returns CDR1 SGHVS and CDR2 FNYEAQ. The CDR3 DNA follows: TGTGCCAGCAGCTTATCCGACGGCTGGTTTTCACCCCTCCACTTT. It yields the protein CASSLSDGWFSPLHF.

This rearrangement joins TRBV12-3 or TRBV12-4 to TRBJ2-5; 13 bases map to TRBD2. V was pared by 6 bases and J by 2 bases, with 6 bases of the junction left unmatched. This CDR3 spans 16 amino acids. The CDR3 spells CASRLGTSGAQETQYF. The CDR3 nucleotides are TGTGCCAGCAGACTCGGGACTAGCGGGGCACAAGAGACCCAGTACTTC.

This clonotype was picked up a small number of times. CDR3 sequence (DNA): TGTGCCACCAGTGATTTCTCCGGGACAATTAACAATGAGCAGTTCTTC. This gives the protein CATSDFSGTINNEQFF. J is TRBJ2-1 and V is TRBV24-1; the D gene is possibly TRBD1 (6 bases). The CDR3 has 16 amino acids. CDR1 KGHDR and CDR2 SFDVKD come from the germline V gene. Trimming removed 1 base from V and 5 bases from J, with 14 bases in between.

This clonotype turned up a few times. This rearrangement joins TRBV18 to TRBJ1-2; D perhaps matches TRBD1 (6 bases). CDR3 length: 14 amino acids. The germline V and J ends were trimmed by 2 bases and 6 bases, with 13 bases remaining between them. Germline V lookup: CDR1 KGHSH, CDR2 LQKENI. The CDR3 coding sequence is TGTGCCAGCTCACCAGAGCTCGGGGGCCATGGCTACACCTTC. It codes for CASSPELGGHGYTF.

In its sample, this clonotype was seen a few times. The chain has TRBV10-3 and TRBJ2-1; D gene ambiguous. The V end was cut by 6 bases, the J end by 3 bases, with 15 bases between. CDR3 length: 15 amino acids. From germline, CDR1 is ENHRY and CDR2 SYGVKD. The CDR3 coding sequence is TGTGCCATCAGACCGGTGGAATCCTACTACAATGAGCAGTTCTTC. This translates into CAIRPVESYYNEQFF.

The J gene is TRBJ1-1, the V gene TRBV6-5; D remains unclear. CDR3 length equals 13 residues. V was pared by 4 bases and J by 4 bases, with 10 bases between. CDR1 and CDR2 (germline): MNHEY, SVGAGI. CDR3 region: CASSSGWVTEAFF. CDR3 in DNA: TGTGCCAGCAGTTCAGGTTGGGTCACTGAAGCTTTCTTT.

This clonotype was detected a few times. The genes are TRBV11-2 and TRBJ2-1, with D possibly being TRBD1 (5 bases). From germline, CDR1 is SGHAT and CDR2 FQNNGV. The CDR3 loop spans 13 amino acids. V was trimmed by 5 bases and J by 7 bases, leaving 12 bases between them. Here the CDR3 reads CASSPGYGNEQFF. CDR3 nucleotides: TGTGCCAGCAGCCCAGGGTATGGGAATGAGCAGTTCTTC.

This clonotype was counted between two and nine times. The V call is TRBV5-1, the J call TRBJ2-1; TRBD1 matches 7 bases. The CDR3 length is 18 residues. J gave up 0 bases and V 0 bases, and 9 bases lay outside the gene matches. The germline CDR1 and CDR2 sequences are SGHRS and YFSETQ. The DNA for the CDR3 is TGCGCCAGCAGCTTGGCCCGCTGGACAGGCGTCTCCTACAATGAGCAGTTCTTC. Its protein is CASSLARWTGVSYNEQFF.

This clonotype showed up just a few times. The genes are TRBV12-3 or TRBV12-4 and TRBJ2-5, with 7 bases lining up with TRBD1. Unmatched junction bases numbered 13, after V lost 1 base and J lost 5 bases. CDR3 length: 17 amino acids. The CDR3 DNA is TGTGCCAGCAGTTTAGGGTGGGACAGTAGGTCGACGGAGACCCAGTACTTC. It specifies CASSLGWDSRSTETQYF.

This chain joins TRBV6-1 and TRBJ1-6, with no clear D. This CDR3 is 15 amino acids long. Trimming removed 6 bases at V and 4 bases at J, with 13 bases between. Germline loops: CDR1 MNHNS, CDR2 SASEGT. CDR3 protein: CASSRSRDYNSPLHF. CDR3 DNA sequence: TGTGCCAGCAGCCGGAGCCGGGATTATAATTCACCCCTCCACTTT.

The chain employs TRBV5-1 and TRBJ2-3; TRBD2 is a possible D gene (5 bases). This CDR3 spans 16 amino acids. CDR1 SGHRS and CDR2 YFSETQ come from the germline V gene. V was trimmed by 6 bases and J by 2 bases, leaving 19 bases between them. The CDR3 here is CASKAIRETSTDTQYF. CDR3 DNA sequence: TGCGCCAGCAAGGCGATAAGGGAGACCTCCACAGATACGCAGTATTTT.

The V and J genes are TRBV5-1 and TRBJ2-5, with 8 bases aligning to TRBD1. The ends lost 4 bases at V and 5 bases at J; junction bases unmatched: 10. The germline gives CDR1 SGHRS, CDR2 YFSETQ. CDR3 length: 15 residues. For the CDR3, the DNA is TGCGCCAGCAGCACGTCGACAGGGGAGAGGGAGACCCAGTACTTC. Amino acids: CASSTSTGERETQYF.

This clonotype was counted a few times. The CDR3 loop reads CASSKGGQPQHF. Here the CDR3 DNA reads TGTGCCAGCAGTAAGGGGGGTCAGCCCCAGCATTTT. V and J are TRBV12-3 or TRBV12-4 and TRBJ1-5, with a weak D call TRBD1 (6 bases). The length of the CDR3 is 12 residues. V lost 5 bases, J lost 6 bases, and 8 bases lay in between.

This clonotype was observed a few times. As DNA, the CDR3 is TGTGCCAGCACCTTTAACGGGAGACCCTACGAGCAGTACTTC. Residues: CASTFNGRPYEQYF. The chain has TRBV28 and TRBJ2-7; D is perhaps TRBD2 (6 bases). The V end was cut by 7 bases, the J end by 2 bases, with 15 bases between. The length of the CDR3 is 14 residues. Germline loops: CDR1 MDHEN, CDR2 SYDVKM.